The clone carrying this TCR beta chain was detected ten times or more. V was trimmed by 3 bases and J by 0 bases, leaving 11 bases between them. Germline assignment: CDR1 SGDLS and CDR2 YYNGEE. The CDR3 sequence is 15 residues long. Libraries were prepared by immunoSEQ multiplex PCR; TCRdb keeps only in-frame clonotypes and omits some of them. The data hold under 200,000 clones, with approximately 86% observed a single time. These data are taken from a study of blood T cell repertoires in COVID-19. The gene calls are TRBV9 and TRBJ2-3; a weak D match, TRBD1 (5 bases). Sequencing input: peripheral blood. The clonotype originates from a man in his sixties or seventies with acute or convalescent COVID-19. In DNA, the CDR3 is TGTGCCAGCAGCGAGCAGGGTGTAAGCACAGATACGCAGTATTTT. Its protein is CASSEQGVSTDTQYF.